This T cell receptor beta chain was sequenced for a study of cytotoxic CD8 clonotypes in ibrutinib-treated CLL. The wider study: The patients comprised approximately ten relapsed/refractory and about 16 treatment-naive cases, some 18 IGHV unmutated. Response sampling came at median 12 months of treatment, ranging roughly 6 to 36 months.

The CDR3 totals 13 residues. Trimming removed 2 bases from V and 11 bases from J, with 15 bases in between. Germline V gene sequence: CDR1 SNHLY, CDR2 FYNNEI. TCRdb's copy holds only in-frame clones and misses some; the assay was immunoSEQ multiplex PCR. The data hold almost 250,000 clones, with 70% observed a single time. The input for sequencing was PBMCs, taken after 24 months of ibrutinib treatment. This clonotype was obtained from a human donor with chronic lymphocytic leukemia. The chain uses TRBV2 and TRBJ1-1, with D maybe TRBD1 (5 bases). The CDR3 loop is CASSERDRAGAFF. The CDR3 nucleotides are TGTGCCAGCAGTGAACGGGACCGGGCTGGGGCTTTCTTT.